This entry lists 15 T cell receptor beta chains sequenced from one sample in a study of CD8 T cells in ankylosing spondylitis. TCRdb called the 5' RACE reads again in MiXCR, with one record for every CDR3 protein. Of about 240,000 distinct CDR3 sequences in the sample, 9.5% to 12% were seen once. Sample: blood, either unsorted or a sorted T cell fraction (not recorded which). Source of these receptors: a male donor with ankylosing spondylitis or in good health (not recorded which).

This clonotype was observed at least ten times. The V gene is TRBV29-1, the J gene TRBJ2-7; weak D call: TRBD1 (6 bases). V was shortened by 0 bases and J by 0 bases, with 9 bases between the two germline ends. Germline CDR1 reads SQVTM; CDR2 reads ANQGSEA. The CDR3 covers 14 residues. The CDR3 region has the DNA TGCAGCGTTGAAGATCGAGGGGGCTCCTACGAGCAGTACTTC. It encodes CSVEDRGGSYEQYF.

The sample holds a few counts of this clonotype. This chain links TRBV20-1 with TRBJ2-3; D may be TRBD1 or TRBD2 (5 bases each). The CDR3 sequence is 14 residues long. Trimming left V 4 bases short and J 6 bases short, with 17 bases between. Germline loops: CDR1 DFQATT, CDR2 SNEGSKA (reference sequence). The DNA for the CDR3 is TGCAGTGCTACGCCGGGGCTGGAGGTGGATACGCAGTATTTT. This sequence encodes CSATPGLEVDTQYF.

There are many counts of this clonotype. This chain links TRBV20-1 with TRBJ2-3; D unresolved. Germline CDR1 reads DFQATT; CDR2 reads SNEGSKA (reference sequence). V dropped 8 bases and J dropped 9 bases, with 15 bases sitting between them. The CDR3 extends over 11 amino acids. CDR3 in DNA: TGCAGTCCTTCCTTACTTGGGACGCAGTATTTT. This encodes CSPSLLGTQYF.

This clonotype has ten or more counts. The J gene is TRBJ1-2, the V gene TRBV10-3; the D is unclear. From germline, CDR1 is ENHRY and CDR2 SYGVKD. The CDR3 sequence is 14 residues long. The V and J ends lost 6 bases and 8 bases respectively, with 19 bases between them. Here the CDR3 DNA reads TGTGCCATCAGATCCCTTTCTATCGAGATGGGCTACACCTTC. Translated, it gives CAIRSLSIEMGYTF.

This chain links TRBV4-1 with TRBJ2-1; D is possibly TRBD2 (5 bases). The germline V gene encodes CDR1 MGHRA and CDR2 YSYEKL. The CDR3 extends over 13 amino acids. V was shortened by 4 bases and J by 10 bases, with 14 bases between the two germline ends. CDR3 DNA sequence: TGCGCCAGCAGCCTCCCGGCGGGTGGAGAGCAGTTCTTC. It encodes CASSLPAGGEQFF.

The chain combines TRBV2 with TRBJ2-7; tentatively, D is TRBD2 (6 bases). V lost 5 bases and J 6 bases, leaving 14 bases between the germline ends. CDR1 and CDR2 (germline): SNHLY, FYNNEI. The CDR3 is made up of 13 amino acids. CDR3 coding DNA: TGTGCCAGCAGTATCAAGGACGGGGGCGAGCAGTACTTC. Residues: CASSIKDGGEQYF.

The table lists this clonotype with many counts. This chain uses TRBV7-2 with TRBJ2-3, with D uncertain. V was shortened by 5 bases and J by 7 bases, with 13 bases between the two germline ends. Germline V gene lookup returns CDR1 SGHTA and CDR2 FQGNSA. This CDR3 comprises 13 residues. CDR3 amino acids: CASSLYPRYTQYF. CDR3 DNA sequence: TGTGCCAGCAGCCTATACCCTAGGTATACGCAGTATTTT.

This clonotype turned up a few times. This chain uses TRBV5-1 with TRBJ2-5, with TRBD2 matching 11 bases. The CDR3 has 18 residues. CDR1 and CDR2 from the germline V gene are SGHRS and YFSETQ. The V and J ends lost 4 bases and 5 bases, in that order; junction bases with no gene match: 16. CDR3 sequence: CASSPGETSGGPEETQYF. In DNA form, the CDR3 reads TGCGCCAGCAGCCCCGGGGAAACTAGCGGGGGTCCAGAGGAGACCCAGTACTTC. Combining the CDR3 with reference TRBV5-1 and TRBJ2-5 gives the whole variable domain KAGVTQTPRYLIKTRGQQVTLSCSPISGHRSVSWYQQTPGQGLQFLFEYFSETQRNKGNFPGRFSGRQFSNSRSEMNVSTLELGDSALYLCASSPGETSGGPEETQYFGPGTRLLVL.

At least ten counts were recorded for this clonotype. This chain links TRBV20-1 with TRBJ2-7; D may be TRBD2 (6 bases). The V end was cut by 3 bases, the J end by 2 bases, with 8 bases between. This CDR3 region has 12 residues. Germline loops: CDR1 DFQATT, CDR2 SNEGSKA (reference sequence). CDR3 sequence: CSASTGAYEQYF. CDR3 in DNA: TGCAGTGCTAGTACGGGGGCCTACGAGCAGTACTTC.

This clonotype was observed a handful of times. The J gene is TRBJ2-5, the V gene TRBV21-1; the DNA was not compared with TRBD1, the D call given in the table. TRBV21-1 is listed as a pseudogene. The CDR3 totals 14 residues. The CDR3 spells CASSKGTGAETQYF. CDR3 nucleotide sequence: TGTGCCAGCAGCAAAGGGACAGGGGCAGAGACCCAGTACTTC.

This clonotype was counted ten times or more. V gene TRBV20-1 combines with J gene TRBJ1-5; D remains ambiguous. Trimming pared 2 bases from V and 6 bases from J, leaving 14 bases between. Germline CDR1 is DFQATT and CDR2 is SNEGSKA (reference sequence). The CDR3 consists of 14 residues. DNA of the CDR3: TGCAGTGCTAGAATTCAAGGGCCCTTTCAGCCCCAGCATTTT. This sequence encodes CSARIQGPFQPQHF.

This clonotype was found many times. This rearrangement joins TRBV5-1 to TRBJ2-1, with TRBD2 matching over 12 bases. The V segment lost 2 bases and the J segment 6 bases; nucleotides outside the gene matches: 6. Germline V lookup: CDR1 SGHRS, CDR2 YFSETQ. This CDR3 contains 16 residues. The CDR3 protein is CASSLILAGGPNEQFF. CDR3 nucleotide sequence: TGCGCCAGCAGCTTAATACTAGCGGGAGGCCCCAATGAGCAGTTCTTC.

About this clonotype itself: A much larger clone lies a single base off, so this may be a read error. V is TRBV20-1 and J is TRBJ2-5; 8 nucleotides match TRBD2. The CDR3 has 17 amino acids. Germline V lookup: CDR1 DFQATT, CDR2 SNEGSKA (reference sequence). CDR3: CSARPIPGRGEQETQNF. CDR3 DNA sequence: TGCAGTGCTAGACCTATCCCAGGGCGGGGGGAGCAAGAGACCCAGAACTTC.

This clonotype has a count of ten or more. The chain carries TRBV20-1 and TRBJ2-2; no clear D. V lost 5 bases and J lost 1, with 2 bases in between. The CDR3 covers 11 residues. Per the germline V gene, CDR1 is DFQATT and CDR2 is SNEGSKA (reference sequence). This CDR3 is CSAQNTGELFF. The CDR3 DNA reads as TGCAGTGCTCAGAACACCGGGGAGCTGTTTTTT.

This clonotype was seen many times. This chain links TRBV20-1 with TRBJ1-1, with 7 nucleotides matching TRBD1. The CDR3 runs to 13 residues. The V gene's germline CDR1 is DFQATT and CDR2 SNEGSKA (reference sequence). J gave up 4 bases and V 6 bases, and 8 bases lay outside the gene matches. The CDR3 sequence: CSAALQGSTEAFF. In nucleotides, the CDR3 is TGCAGTGCCGCCTTACAGGGGAGCACTGAAGCTTTCTTT.